These 14 T cell receptor beta chains came from one sample sequenced in a study of T cell clonality in common variable immunodeficiency. The method was immunoSEQ multiplex PCR; TCRdb's version includes in-frame clones alone and lacks a portion of them. Singletons are absent from the sample, which has about 18,000 clones. Antigens for these TCRs are unknown. General study findings and limits: Fewer deletions and N-nucleotide insertions were reportedly seen in common variable immunodeficiency TCR beta sequences.

The material sequenced was peripheral blood mononuclear cells. The receptors here all came from a human donor with common variable immunodeficiency.

This clone showed up many times. The read comes to an end 3 residues before the CDR3 does, leaving the germline J gene to fill in the end. The chain links TRBV28 to TRBJ1-2, with TRBD1 identical over 7 bases. CDR1 and CDR2 (germline): MDHEN, SYDVKM. The CDR3 covers 13 residues. The V and J ends lost 5 bases and 4 bases, in that order; junction bases with no gene match: 4. This CDR3 is CASSTTGIYGYTF. Incomplete CDR3 DNA: TGTGCCAGCAGTACGACAGGGATCTATGGC.

Ten or more counts support this clone. The CDR3 end falls 3 residues outside the read, so it is completed with the germline J gene. The chain couples TRBV28 to TRBJ2-2; 8 nucleotides align to TRBD1. The V gene's germline CDR1 is MDHEN and CDR2 SYDVKM. Trimming removed 3 bases from V and 6 bases from J; junction bases left unmatched: 6. The CDR3 is 15 residues long. The CDR3 region is CASSLWTGFAGELFF. The DNA read from the CDR3 is TGTGCCAGCAGTTTGTGGACAGGGTTCGCCGGGGAG.

Points on this clone: The read ends 3 residues early relative to the CDR3; the germline J gene fills the gap. The chain combines TRBV5-1 with TRBJ2-1; tentative D call: TRBD2 (5 bases). V was pared by 0 bases and J by 9 bases, with 7 bases between. The germline V gene has CDR1 SGHRS and CDR2 YFSETQ. CDR3 length equals 12 residues. Incomplete CDR3 DNA: TGCGCCAGCAGCTTGGGGCGGGTTGAG. Protein sequence: CASSLGRVE. The CDR3 in full is CASSLGRVEQFF.

This clone was seen a handful of times. With the read ending 3 residues before the CDR3 end, the germline J gene is used to fill in that end. This chain connects TRBV5-1 to TRBJ2-5, with TRBD1 identical over 7 bases. This CDR3 is 15 amino acids long. CDR1 is SGHRS and CDR2 is YFSETQ in the germline V gene. V was pared by 0 bases and J by 4 bases, with 6 bases of the junction left unmatched. The sequenced part of the CDR3 DNA is TGCGCCAGCAGCTTGGTGAGGGGGCAGGGAGAGACC. Encoded protein: CASSLVRGQGET. The full CDR3 protein is CASSLVRGQGETQYF.

As concerns this clone: Read data end 3 residues before the CDR3 end; the end is taken from the germline J gene. V and J are TRBV5-1 and TRBJ2-3; the match to TRBD1 covers 8 bases. J was trimmed by 0 bases and V by 7 bases; bases with no gene match: 10. This CDR3 is built from 16 residues. The germline V gene has CDR1 SGHRS and CDR2 YFSETQ. The CDR3: CASGSGTGFSTDTQYF. The sequenced CDR3 bases are TGCGCCAGCGGGTCCGGGACAGGATTTAGCACAGATACG.

This clone has at least ten counts. The missing CDR3 end, 3 residues past where the read stops, is filled in from the germline J gene. This chain joins TRBV20-1 and TRBJ1-3; a possible D gene is TRBD1 (5 bases). The CDR3 runs 14 residues. The V end was cut by 0 bases, the J end by 3 bases, with 9 bases between. CDR1 is DFQATT and CDR2 is SNEGSKA in the germline V gene (reference sequence). The CDR3 bases that were read are TGCAGTGCTAGAGATGGGGCAGGTGGAAACACC. It translates to CSARDGAGGNT. The entire CDR3 protein is CSARDGAGGNTIYF.

About this clone itself: Read sequence stops 3 residues before the CDR3 end, and the germline J gene provides the missing end. V usage is TRBV2 and J usage is TRBJ2-5; no reliable D call. CDR1 and CDR2 (germline): SNHLY, FYNNEI. The CDR3 loop spans 15 amino acids. With 1 base removed from V and 5 bases from J, the gap between germline ends came to 14 bases. Incomplete CDR3 DNA: TGTGCCAGCAGTGAAGAGAGGTCACCCGGGGAGACC. Translating it yields CASSEERSPGET. The full CDR3 is CASSEERSPGETQYF.

The table lists this clone with many counts. The read stops 3 residues short of the end of the CDR3; the missing end is completed from the germline J gene. The V gene is TRBV15, the J gene TRBJ1-4; D uncertain. This CDR3 has 16 residues. Deletions cut 2 bases from V and 8 bases from J, with 18 bases between. Germline V gene lookup returns CDR1 LNHNV and CDR2 YYDKDF (reference sequence). This CDR3 reads CATSRMGGLFEEKLFF. Incomplete CDR3 DNA: TGTGCCACCAGCAGAATGGGCGGGCTGTTCGAGGAAAAA.

This clone was observed many times. With the read ending 3 residues before the CDR3 end, the germline J gene is used to fill in that end. V gene TRBV5-1 combines with J gene TRBJ1-2; TRBD1 agrees at 7 bases. Germline V gene data show CDR1 as SGHRS and CDR2 as YFSETQ. With 0 bases clipped from V and 1 base from J, the junction kept 0 bases outside the gene matches. The CDR3 has 14 residues. The chain's CDR3 is CASSLDRGNYGYTF. The CDR3 bases that were read are TGCGCCAGCAGCTTGGACAGGGGTAACTATGGC.

By share, this clone counts as medium-sized. CDR3 bases read: TGTGCCTGGAGTAGAACTAGCGGGGGCTACCAAGAGACC. Its translation: CAWSRTSGGYQET. The full-length CDR3 reads as CAWSRTSGGYQETQYF. The chain recombines TRBV30 with TRBJ2-5; 11 bases match TRBD2. The CDR3 extends 3 residues past the end of the read, so its final part is completed from the germline J gene. The CDR3 extends over 16 amino acids. J lost 0 bases, V lost 2 bases, and 5 bases had no gene match. CDR1 GTSNPN and CDR2 SVGIG come from the germline V gene (reference sequence).

This clone was seen repeatedly, ten times or more. The read ends 3 residues before the CDR3 terminus; that terminus is restored from the germline J gene. J is TRBJ2-3 and V is TRBV20-1; TRBD2 matches 9 bases. The CDR3 runs 18 residues. Looked up from germline, CDR1 is DFQATT and CDR2 is SNEGSKA (reference sequence). The V and J ends lost 1 base and 4 bases, in that order; junction bases with no gene match: 15. The CDR3 loop is CSARGGGETRGIADTQYF. The sequenced CDR3 bases are TGCAGTGCTAGAGGCGGGGGGGAGACTAGGGGAATTGCAGATACG.

To note about this clone: One end of the junction does not line up with germline, which may come from a read error. The sequence runs out 3 residues before the end of the CDR3; the remainder is reconstructed from the germline J gene. The chain employs TRBV7-9 and TRBJ2-7; possible D gene TRBD2, 6 bases. The length of the CDR3 is 13 residues. Germline values: CDR1 SEHNR, CDR2 FQNEAQ (reference sequence). CDR3 loop: CSSSGQGAYEQYF. Partial CDR3 DNA: TGTTCCAGCAGCGGGCAGGGAGCCTACGAG.

This clone was picked up many times. Read data end 3 residues before the CDR3 end; the end is taken from the germline J gene. V usage is TRBV6-1 and J usage is TRBJ2-3, with a tentative D call TRBD1 (5 bases). Trimming removed 2 bases from V and 0 bases from J, with 12 bases in between. Germline CDR1 MNHNS, CDR2 SASEGT. The CDR3 has 16 residues. This CDR3 reads CASSEQPDTSTDTQYF. CDR3 bases read: TGTGCCAGCAGTGAACAGCCGGACACTAGCACAGATACG.

This clone showed up many times. The read ends 3 residues early relative to the CDR3; the germline J gene fills the gap. The chain has TRBV20-1 and TRBJ2-5; 13 nucleotides align to TRBD2. The germline V gene has CDR1 DFQATT and CDR2 SNEGSKA (reference sequence). The CDR3 sequence is 16 residues long. With V trimmed by 6 bases and J by 5 bases, 12 bases remained unmatched. CDR3 protein: CSAHSKTSGRPETQYF. The CDR3 DNA, read in part, is TGCAGTGCCCACTCCAAGACTAGCGGGAGGCCGGAGACC.